Described below is a single TCR beta chain sequence and its context. This sample stems from a study of blood T cell repertoires in COVID-19. Study-wide background: The study drew acute and convalescent COVID-19 samples from the United States, Italy and Spain. Sources were T cells, B-cell-depleted T cells, or PBMCs; the material itself was cDNA or gDNA.

This CDR3 region has 15 residues. V lost 3 bases and J 6 bases, leaving 18 bases between the germline ends. Germline V gene sequence: CDR1 LGHDT, CDR2 YNNKEL (reference sequence). Study processing details: Estimation of nucleated cell counts relied on the amplification of reference gene primers. TCRdb's copy holds only in-frame clones and misses some; the assay was immunoSEQ multiplex PCR. V, J and clone size are those of that table, while D and trimming were read from the DNA. This sample has about 220,000 clones, with less than 85% found just once. The V and J genes are TRBV3-1 (or the pseudogene TRBV3-2) and TRBJ2-7, with a tentative D call TRBD1 (6 bases). The sequenced sample consisted of peripheral blood. This receptor was taken from a woman in her sixties or seventies with acute or convalescent COVID-19. CDR3 DNA: TGTGCCAGCAGCCACTTTAGGGGGTCAAAGCCCGAGCAGTACTTC. Protein sequence: CASSHFRGSKPEQYF.